Below are 9 T cell receptor beta chains sequenced from a single sample in a study of T cells in Graves' hyperthyroidism and ophthalmopathy. RNA transcripts yielded amplified TCR beta CDR3 regions. The TCR CDR3 was amplified in a first-round RT-PCR using the HTBI primer set. TCRdb reanalysed the multiplex PCR reads using MiXCR and keeps one entry per CDR3 protein. The data contain about 350,000 distinct CDR3 sequences, about 13% of them singletons. The specimen was blood. Every receptor here comes from a woman aged 40 to 50 with Graves' ophthalmopathy.

The chain recombines TRBV18 with TRBJ1-2, with D perhaps TRBD1 (5 bases). The germline V and J ends were trimmed by 0 bases and 4 bases, with 6 bases remaining between them. The germline CDR1 and CDR2 sequences are KGHSH and LQKENI. The length of the CDR3 is 13 residues. CDR3 sequence (DNA): TGTGCCAGCTCACCACCGACAGTCTATGGCTACACCTTC. It encodes CASSPPTVYGYTF.

The rearrangement joins TRBV20-1 to TRBJ1-2, with 7 positions matching TRBD1. This CDR3 region has 13 residues. V was clipped by 6 bases and J by 1 base; unmatched bases: 5. CDR1 and CDR2 (germline): DFQATT, SNEGSKA (reference sequence). CDR3: CSARTGLNYGYTF. The CDR3 region has the DNA TGCAGTGCGAGGACAGGCCTTAACTATGGCTACACCTTC.

This clonotype was observed at least ten times. This sequence joins TRBV3-1 and TRBJ1-1; D gene uncertain. Germline values: CDR1 LGHDT, CDR2 YNNKEL (reference sequence). V was trimmed by 1 base and J by 0 bases, leaving 6 bases between them. The CDR3 runs to 14 residues. The CDR3: CASSQVGLNTEAFF. In nucleotides, the CDR3 is TGTGCCAGCAGCCAAGTAGGACTGAACACTGAAGCTTTCTTT.

The chain combines TRBV20-1 with TRBJ2-2; D not certain. Germline V lookup: CDR1 DFQATT, CDR2 SNEGSKA (reference sequence). V was trimmed by 3 bases and J by 6 bases, leaving 8 bases between them. This CDR3 has 12 amino acids. The CDR3, as DNA: TGCAGTGCTAGGTCCAATCCCGGGGAGCTGTTTTTT. Residues: CSARSNPGELFF.

This clonotype has at least ten counts. The chain carries TRBV13 and TRBJ2-3; D could derive from TRBD1 or TRBD2 (7 bases each). V lost 5 bases, J lost 3 bases, and 18 bases lay in between. The CDR3 is 16 residues long. Germline V CDR1 and CDR2: PRHDT, FYEKMQ (reference sequence). The CDR3 protein is CASSAGGARMTDTQYF. The CDR3 nucleotides are TGTGCCAGCAGCGCAGGGGGGGCGAGAATGACAGATACGCAGTATTTT.

This clonotype was recorded at least ten times. The chain recombines TRBV24-1 with TRBJ2-7; weak D call: TRBD2 (6 bases). The CDR3 is made up of 15 amino acids. Trimming pared 6 bases from V and 5 bases from J, leaving 19 bases between. Germline-derived CDR1 and CDR2 are KGHDR and SFDVKD. The CDR3 nucleotides are TGTGCCACCAGTTACAGCGGGTCGCTCCTCCACGAGCAGTACTTC. Translated: CATSYSGSLLHEQYF.

V usage is TRBV25-1 and J usage is TRBJ1-6; 8 bases are a match to TRBD1. Germline V lookup: CDR1 MGHDK, CDR2 SYGVNS. The CDR3 extends over 13 amino acids. After removal of 7 bases from V and 7 bases from J, the junction contained 3 bases not matched to a gene. As DNA, the CDR3 is TGTGCCAGCACCCGGACAGGGAATTCACCCCTCCACTTT. Amino acid sequence: CASTRTGNSPLHF.

This chain joins TRBV4-1 and TRBJ2-7, with D perhaps TRBD2 (5 bases). Germline V CDR1 and CDR2: MGHRA, YSYEKL. The CDR3 consists of 15 residues. Trimming left V 0 bases short and J 6 bases short, with 15 bases between. The CDR3 sequence is CASSQDPGLVREQYF. CDR3 DNA: TGCGCCAGCAGCCAAGACCCCGGACTCGTCCGCGAGCAGTACTTC.

This clonotype was recorded many times. The J gene is TRBJ2-5, the V gene TRBV11-2, with 11 bases fitting TRBD2. CDR3 length: 17 amino acids. The germline gives CDR1 SGHAT, CDR2 FQNNGV. The junction had 13 bases not matched to a gene; V was cut back by 5 bases and J by 5 bases. This CDR3 is CASSNVPRLAGRETQYF. CDR3 sequence (DNA): TGTGCCAGCAGCAACGTTCCTAGACTAGCGGGACGCGAGACCCAGTACTTC.